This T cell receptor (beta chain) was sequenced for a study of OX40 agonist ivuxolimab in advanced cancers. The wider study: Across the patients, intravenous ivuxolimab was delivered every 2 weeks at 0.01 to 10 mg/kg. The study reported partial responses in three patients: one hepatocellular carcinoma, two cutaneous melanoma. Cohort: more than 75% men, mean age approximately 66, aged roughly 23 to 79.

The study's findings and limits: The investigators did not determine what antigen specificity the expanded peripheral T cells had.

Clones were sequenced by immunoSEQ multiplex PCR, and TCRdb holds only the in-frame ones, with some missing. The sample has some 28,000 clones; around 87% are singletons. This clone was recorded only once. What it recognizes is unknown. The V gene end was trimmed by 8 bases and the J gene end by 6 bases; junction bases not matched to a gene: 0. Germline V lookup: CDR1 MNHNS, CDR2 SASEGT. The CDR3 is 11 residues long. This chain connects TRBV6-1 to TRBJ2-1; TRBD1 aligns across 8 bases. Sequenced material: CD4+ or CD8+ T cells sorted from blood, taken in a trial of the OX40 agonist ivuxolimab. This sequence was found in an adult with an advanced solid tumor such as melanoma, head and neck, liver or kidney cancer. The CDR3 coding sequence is TGTGCCAGCGGACAGGGCAATGAGCAGTTCTTC. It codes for CASGQGNEQFF.